Below are 28 T cell receptor beta chains sequenced from a single sample in a study of control samples from healthy donors and cancer patients (dated by TCRdb to the early 2020s). Receptor amplification or capture employed the immunoSEQ multiplex PCR assay. TCRdb took over this immuneACCESS table, retaining in-frame rearrangements with V and J assigned. Such tables are incomplete; in checked studies, under half of the missing clones stem from an unresolved V gene, and the remainder is unexplained. The table for this sample lists 120,000 or so clones; over 75% of them were counted only once. Of the sample, around 8.7% falls within the top ten clones. The sample consisted of blood. The receptors originated from a man aged 35 to 55 in good health.

This clone showed up many times. J is TRBJ2-1 and V is TRBV2; D may be TRBD2 (5 bases). The CDR3 length is 11 residues. V dropped 7 bases and J dropped 7 bases, with 8 bases sitting between them. Per the germline V gene, CDR1 is SNHLY and CDR2 is FYNNEI. In nucleotides, the CDR3 is TGTGCCAGCATTCGGGGTAATGAGCAGTTCTTC. It specifies CASIRGNEQFF.

The rearrangement links TRBV19 to TRBJ2-3; D unclear. V was cut by 7 bases and J by 4 bases, with 6 bases left in between. The CDR3 is made up of 11 amino acids. Per germline, CDR1 LNHDA and CDR2 SQIVND (reference sequence). In nucleotides, the CDR3 is TGTGCCAGTAAGTTGGCAGATACGCAGTATTTT. This gives the protein CASKLADTQYF.

The chain joins TRBV6-6 to TRBJ2-1, with D unresolved. The length of the CDR3 is 13 residues. V was trimmed by 2 bases and J by 2 bases, leaving 4 bases between them. CDR1 and CDR2 (germline): MNHNY, SVGAGI (reference sequence). The CDR3 nucleotides read TGTGCCAGCAGTTACGCCACCTACAATGAGCAGTTCTTC. The encoded protein is CASSYATYNEQFF.

CDR3 sequence reads: CASSLVQGPNEKLFF. CDR3 bases: TGTGCCAGCAGCTTAGTACAGGGGCCTAATGAAAAACTGTTTTTT. This chain connects TRBV7-9 to TRBJ1-4; TRBD1 agrees at 7 bases. Germline loops: CDR1 SEHNR, CDR2 FQNEAQ (reference sequence). Trimming took 1 base from V and 3 from J; bases not matched to a gene: 2. CDR3 length: 15 residues.

This chain joins TRBV11-3 and TRBJ2-7, with unresolved D. Trimming stripped 0 bases from V and 7 bases from J, with 7 bases between. There are 12 residues in the CDR3. Germline V gives CDR1 SGHNT, CDR2 YENEEA. The CDR3 DNA reads TGTGCCAGCAGCTTAGATATGTGGGAGCAGTACTTC. Translating gives CASSLDMWEQYF.

The CDR3 protein is CASSRQGGYEKLFF. The CDR3 DNA follows: TGTGCCAGCAGCCGACAGGGTGGATATGAAAAACTGTTTTTT. The V and J genes are TRBV7-9 and TRBJ1-4; the match to TRBD1 covers 7 bases. With 5 bases clipped from V and 6 bases from J, the junction kept 6 bases outside the gene matches. The CDR3 spans 14 residues. Per the germline V gene, CDR1 is SEHNR and CDR2 is FQNEAQ (reference sequence).

This rearrangement joins TRBV21-1 to TRBJ1-1; TRBD1 was called by the table and not checked on the DNA. TRBV21-1 is deemed a pseudogene. The CDR3 has 16 residues. DNA for the CDR3: TGTGCCAGCAGCAAAACTCTCTGGACAGGGGGGACTGAAGCTTTCTTT. Amino acids: CASSKTLWTGGTEAFF.

V gene TRBV9 combines with J gene TRBJ2-2; 7 bases fit TRBD1. The V gene's germline CDR1 is SGDLS and CDR2 YYNGEE. Unmatched junction bases numbered 9, after V lost 3 bases and J lost 7 bases. The CDR3 covers 15 residues. This CDR3 is CASSARTGKHGELFF. For the CDR3, the DNA is TGTGCCAGCAGCGCACGGACAGGAAAACACGGGGAGCTGTTTTTT.

The chain recombines TRBV4-3 with TRBJ1-1, with TRBD1 identical over 8 bases. CDR1 and CDR2 from the germline V gene are LGHNA and YSLEER. This CDR3 has 17 amino acids. V dropped 3 bases and J dropped 6; count of bases not matched to a gene: 15. CDR3 protein: CASSHAMVRDRLPEAFF. CDR3 nucleotides: TGCGCCAGCAGCCACGCTATGGTCCGGGACAGGTTACCTGAAGCTTTCTTT.

This chain uses TRBV9 with TRBJ2-5; D may be TRBD2 (7 bases). V was trimmed by 2 bases and J by 1 base, leaving 15 bases between them. Germline assignment: CDR1 SGDLS and CDR2 YYNGEE. This CDR3 contains 16 residues. The CDR3 protein is CASSVVGGAFQETQYF. The CDR3 DNA is TGTGCCAGCAGCGTCGTAGGGGGGGCCTTCCAAGAGACCCAGTACTTC.

This clone was observed once. The chain has TRBV11-3 and TRBJ2-2; D not resolved. The germline V gene encodes CDR1 SGHNT and CDR2 YENEEA. The CDR3 extends over 14 amino acids. The V end lost 6 bases, the J end lost 0 bases, and 8 bases lay between the germline ends. CDR3 bases: TGTGCCAGCAGTGTGGGGACGAACACCGGGGAGCTGTTTTTT. The encoded protein is CASSVGTNTGELFF.

V usage is TRBV6-2 or TRBV6-3 and J usage is TRBJ2-5; D possibly corresponds to TRBD2 (5 bases). V was trimmed by 0 bases and J by 2 bases, leaving 28 bases between them. This CDR3 spans 21 amino acids. The germline V gene has CDR1 MNHEY and CDR2 SVGEGT. The DNA of the CDR3 is TGTGCCAGCAGTTACTCGAAAAATTGGAGAGACTACCCATCGGGGCAAGAGACCCAGTACTTC. Translating gives CASSYSKNWRDYPSGQETQYF.

V is TRBV7-3 and J is TRBJ1-3; D is ambiguous. This CDR3 spans 13 amino acids. The V and J ends lost 0 bases and 9 bases respectively, with 9 bases between them. Germline V lookup: CDR1 SGHTA, CDR2 FQGTGA. The CDR3 DNA reads TGTGCCAGCAGCTTAACCCCCAGTGGCACCATATATTTT. It is translated as CASSLTPSGTIYF.

This chain uses TRBV30 with TRBJ1-5, with D perhaps matching TRBD1 (5 bases). CDR1 GTSNPN and CDR2 SVGIG come from the germline V gene (reference sequence). The V end was cut by 0 bases, the J end by 7 bases, with 13 bases between. There are 14 residues in the CDR3. The CDR3 bases are TGTGCCTGGAGTGTGGAGGGGAGGTACCAGCCCCAGCATTTT. It specifies CAWSVEGRYQPQHF.

The rearrangement uses TRBV6-5 and TRBJ2-1; no clear D. Trimming took off 4 bases at V and 0 bases at J, with 10 bases between the two ends. The CDR3 has 15 amino acids. The germline gives CDR1 MNHEY, CDR2 SVGAGI. The chain's CDR3 is CASSSQTSSYNEQFF. CDR3 bases: TGTGCCAGCAGTTCGCAAACGAGCTCCTACAATGAGCAGTTCTTC.

This chain uses TRBV4-3 with TRBJ1-1; a weak D match, TRBD1 (5 bases). Germline V CDR1 and CDR2: LGHNA, YSLEER. The CDR3 covers 15 residues. V lost 4 bases, J lost 5 bases, and 17 bases lay in between. The DNA for the CDR3 is TGCGCCAGCAGCCCAGATATGGCAGGGAAAACTGAAGCTTTCTTT. It encodes CASSPDMAGKTEAFF.

The chain combines TRBV11-3 with TRBJ2-1; either TRBD1 or TRBD2 may fit D (5 bases each). The CDR3 length is 16 residues. Germline V gives CDR1 SGHNT, CDR2 YENEEA. Trimming left V 7 bases short and J 4 bases short, with 20 bases between. CDR3: CASKSRGREPYNEQFF. The CDR3 coding sequence is TGTGCCAGCAAAAGCCGAGGCAGGGAGCCTTACAATGAGCAGTTCTTC.

This clone was detected once. CDR3 DNA: TGTGCCATCAGGGGACTAGCGGGACACACAGATACGCAGTATTTT. This sequence encodes CAIRGLAGHTDTQYF. The gene calls are TRBV10-3 and TRBJ2-3; 13 positions agree with TRBD2. The CDR3 is 15 amino acids. J lost 2 bases, V lost 6 bases, and 2 bases had no gene match. In germline, CDR1 is ENHRY, CDR2 SYGVKD.

The chain links TRBV29-1 to TRBJ2-7, with 8 bases lining up with TRBD1. V shed 3 bases and J 3 bases; nucleotides not matched to a gene: 4. Germline CDR1 and CDR2: SQVTM and ANQGSEA. This CDR3 has 13 residues. The CDR3 region has the DNA TGCAGCGTTGACCCGACAGGGGACTACGAGCAGTACTTC. Amino acids: CSVDPTGDYEQYF.

This chain connects TRBV30 to TRBJ2-7; 7 nucleotides match TRBD1. The CDR3 covers 12 residues. Germline values: CDR1 GTSNPN, CDR2 SVGIG (reference sequence). The J segment lost 6 bases and the V segment lost 4 bases, leaving 6 bases of the junction unmatched. For the CDR3, the DNA is TGTGCCTGGACCCCTAGGGGGCTCGAGCAGTACTTC. Translated, it gives CAWTPRGLEQYF.

This clone has more than one count but fewer than ten. CDR3: CASRPPENGYDGKSSYNSPLHF. CDR3 nucleotide sequence: TGTGCAAGTCGCCCCCCCGAGAACGGCTACGACGGAAAGAGCTCCTATAATTCACCCCTCCACTTT. The chain combines TRBV12-2 with TRBJ1-6. TRBV12-2 has pseudogene status. The CDR3 is made up of 22 amino acids.

The chain uses TRBV7-2 and TRBJ2-7, with 11 bases matching TRBD2. The J segment lost 2 bases and the V segment lost 3 bases, leaving 3 bases of the junction unmatched. This CDR3 has 15 residues. Germline V gene lookup returns CDR1 SGHTA and CDR2 FQGNSA. The CDR3 here is CASSFTSGGPYEQYF. The CDR3 DNA is TGTGCCAGCAGCTTCACTAGCGGGGGCCCCTACGAGCAGTACTTC.

This chain joins TRBV10-1 and TRBJ2-3; 10 nucleotides line up with TRBD2. The ends lost 1 base at V and 11 bases at J; junction bases unmatched: 9. The CDR3 consists of 15 residues. CDR1 WNHNN and CDR2 SYGVQD come from the germline V gene (reference sequence). CDR3 region: CASSEFGAGGVRQYF. The CDR3 region has the DNA TGCGCCAGCAGTGAGTTTGGAGCGGGGGGGGTCCGGCAGTATTTT.

The chain recombines TRBV7-2 with TRBJ2-2; 8 bases are shared with TRBD1. This CDR3 comprises 18 residues. Trimming took 1 base from V and 7 from J; bases not matched to a gene: 14. Germline CDR1 SGHTA, CDR2 FQGNSA. CDR3 protein: CASSLDSWAGQAGGELFF. CDR3 DNA: TGTGCCAGCAGCTTAGACAGTTGGGCGGGACAGGCTGGCGGGGAGCTGTTTTTT.

The rearrangement uses TRBV7-9 and TRBJ2-1; D is tentatively TRBD1 or TRBD2 (6 bases each). CDR3 length: 16 residues. V lost 5 bases and J 6 bases, leaving 20 bases between the germline ends. Germline CDR1 reads SEHNR; CDR2 reads FQNEAQ (reference sequence). DNA for the CDR3: TGTGCCAGCAGCGGAGGCTCGGGGGCCATTAGCAATGAGCAGTTCTTC. It yields the protein CASSGGSGAISNEQFF.

In this sample, this clone turned up a few times. The chain combines TRBV5-6 with TRBJ1-1, with D possibly being TRBD1 (5 bases). Germline-derived CDR1 and CDR2 are SGHDT and YYEEEE. V was pared by 1 base and J by 0 bases, with 10 bases between. The CDR3 spans 15 residues. CDR3 DNA sequence: TGTGCCAGCAGCTTGTGGGGACCTATGAACACTGAAGCTTTCTTT. As protein: CASSLWGPMNTEAFF.

The V gene is TRBV12-3 or TRBV12-4, the J gene TRBJ1-2, with unresolved D. CDR3 length: 12 residues. Trimming removed 8 bases from V and 8 bases from J, with 15 bases in between. CDR3 sequence (DNA): TGTGCCAGCCGCTCCCGGGCCGAGGGCTACACCTTC. Its translation is CASRSRAEGYTF.

The chain has TRBV6-2 or TRBV6-3 and TRBJ2-7; 7 positions agree with TRBD2. The CDR3 consists of 14 residues. The junction had 1 base not matched to a gene; V was cut back by 2 bases and J by 0 bases. Germline V lookup: CDR1 MNHEY, CDR2 SVGEGT. CDR3 sequence: CASSYGGDSYEQYF. The CDR3 DNA reads TGTGCCAGCAGTTACGGGGGGGACTCCTACGAGCAGTACTTC.